This T cell receptor (beta chain) originates from a study of blood T cell repertoires in COVID-19. The germline CDR1 and CDR2 sequences are SNHLY and FYNNEI. The CDR3 loop spans 15 amino acids. With 6 bases clipped from V and 0 bases from J, the junction kept 6 bases outside the gene matches. Measured with immunoSEQ multiplex PCR; TCRdb has only the in-frame clones, and not every one. The table has approximately 210,000 clones, just over 85% seen once. V is TRBV2 and J is TRBJ2-3; 7 bases align to TRBD2. The clonotype was recovered from a man aged 50 or older with COVID-19, enrolled during active disease. The sample comprised peripheral blood. The CDR3 sequence: CASRNGLGSTDTQYF. CDR3 DNA: TGTGCCAGCAGGAACGGACTAGGAAGCACAGATACGCAGTATTTT.